These 25 T cell receptor beta chains share one sample of origin, sequenced in a study of Ad26.COV2.S vaccination and SARS-CoV-2 variants (dated by TCRdb to the early 2020s). The sample's treatment or condition label, in plain terms: 15 to 20 received Ad26.COV2.S at low or high dose, single or two shots; about 5 received placebo; per-sample allocation not given. Repertoires of vaccine and placebo recipients were sequenced from samples taken on day 63 after the first injection. Libraries were made using the immunoSEQ multiplex PCR assay. What TCRdb holds here is the immuneACCESS table cut down to in-frame rearrangements. Part of the clones is not present; checked against another copy, under half of the missing clones reflect an unresolved V gene, and the others are unexplained. Across this sample there are about 330,000 clones, with 85% to 90% seen only once. The ten largest account for about 5% of the sample.

The material was peripheral blood, obtained in a trial of Ad26.COV2.S vaccine versus placebo. All receptors derive from a person between 18 and 60 years old who received the Ad26.COV2.S COVID-19 vaccine or a placebo.

V gene TRBV5-4 combines with J gene TRBJ2-6; D is perhaps TRBD1 (8 bases). This CDR3 has 19 residues. Germline-derived CDR1 and CDR2 are SGHNT and YYREEE (reference sequence). V was shortened by 3 bases and J by 0 bases, with 19 bases between the two germline ends. The CDR3 coding sequence is TGTGCCAGCAGCTCGGGGGGTAGGGACAGGACCTCTGGGGCCAACGTCCTGACTTTC. Translating it yields CASSSGGRDRTSGANVLTF.

This chain connects TRBV7-6 to TRBJ2-5, with TRBD2 matching 11 bases. CDR1 SGHVS and CDR2 FNYEAQ come from the germline V gene. CDR3 length: 17 residues. V lost 3 bases and J lost 1; bases outside the gene matches: 7. In nucleotides, the CDR3 is TGTGCCAGCAGCTTGTTAGGGACTAGCGGTTTCCAAGAGACCCAGTACTTC. Translated, it gives CASSLLGTSGFQETQYF.

This chain uses TRBV19 with TRBJ1-6; TRBD1 aligns across 7 bases. Germline CDR1 is LNHDA and CDR2 is SQIVND (reference sequence). The CDR3 totals 20 residues. Trimming at V came to 4 bases and at J to 0 bases, leaving 15 bases not matched to a gene. The CDR3 spells CASSTYLLGQSSSYNSPLHF. The CDR3 region has the DNA TGTGCCAGTAGTACCTACCTTTTGGGACAGTCGAGCTCCTATAATTCACCCCTCCACTTT.

The DNA for the CDR3 is TGTGCCAGCAGCTTCACAGGGAGAAGGTCCTATAATTCACCCCTCCACTTT. Residues: CASSFTGRRSYNSPLHF. The chain joins TRBV13 to TRBJ1-6, with D maybe TRBD1 (6 bases). Deletions cut 3 bases from V and 1 base from J, with 13 bases between. The length of the CDR3 is 17 residues. CDR1 and CDR2 (germline): PRHDT, FYEKMQ (reference sequence).

The chain joins TRBV11-2 to TRBJ2-2; D is perhaps TRBD1 or TRBD2 (5 bases each). Per the germline V gene, CDR1 is SGHAT and CDR2 is FQNNGV. Trimming took 2 bases from V and 1 from J, leaving 14 bases between them. The CDR3 spans 17 residues. This CDR3 reads CASSLTDQGRNTGELFF. The CDR3 DNA follows: TGTGCCAGCAGCTTAACGGACCAGGGACGGAACACCGGGGAGCTGTTTTTT. Full variable domain (remainder filled in from reference TRBV11-2 and TRBJ2-2): EAGVAQSPRYKIIEKRQSVAFWCNPISGHATLYWYQQILGQGPKLLIQFQNNGVVDDSQLPKDRFSAERLKGVDSTLKIQPAKLEDSAVYLCASSLTDQGRNTGELFFGEGSRLTVL.

The chain joins TRBV9 to TRBJ2-2; D not certain. V lost 2 bases to trimming and J lost 6 bases, with 8 bases between them. CDR1 SGDLS and CDR2 YYNGEE come from the germline V gene. The CDR3 is made up of 13 amino acids. The CDR3 nucleotides are TGTGCCAGCAGCGTCGGGCTTTCCGGGGAGCTGTTTTTT. Protein sequence: CASSVGLSGELFF.

V and J are TRBV10-1 and TRBJ2-7, with 7 bases identical to TRBD2. This CDR3 is 14 amino acids long. Germline CDR1 WNHNN, CDR2 SYGVQD (reference sequence). Trimming took 9 bases from V and 0 from J; bases not matched to a gene: 8. CDR3: CARTTGGSSYEQYV. CDR3 nucleotide sequence: TGCGCCAGGACCACGGGGGGAAGCTCCTACGAGCAGTACGTC.

The V call is TRBV3-1 (or the pseudogene TRBV3-2), the J call TRBJ1-2, with D tentatively TRBD1 (6 bases). The CDR3 has 15 residues. Trimming removed 3 bases at V and 8 bases at J, with 19 bases between. Germline loops: CDR1 LGHDT, CDR2 YNNKEL (reference sequence). CDR3 region: CASSHEATGSKGYTF. The CDR3 DNA follows: TGTGCCAGCAGCCACGAGGCGACAGGATCGAAAGGCTACACCTTC.

This sequence joins TRBV6-5 and TRBJ1-1; 9 bases fit TRBD1. This CDR3 is built from 15 residues. J gave up 4 bases and V 2 bases, and 5 bases lay outside the gene matches. Germline V CDR1 and CDR2: MNHEY, SVGAGI. The CDR3 coding sequence is TGTGCCAGCAGTTACGGGACAGGGATGAGCACTGAAGCTTTCTTT. Protein product: CASSYGTGMSTEAFF.

The chain employs TRBV4-1 and TRBJ2-2; 7 bases are a match to TRBD2. Germline assignment: CDR1 MGHRA and CDR2 YSYEKL. The ends lost 6 bases at V and 4 bases at J; junction bases unmatched: 8. The length of the CDR3 is 15 residues. CDR3 in amino acids: CASRLEGGSTGELFF. CDR3 DNA: TGCGCCAGCAGGTTAGAGGGCGGGAGCACCGGGGAGCTGTTTTTT.

This chain links TRBV4-1 with TRBJ1-2; possible D gene TRBD1, 5 bases. CDR1 MGHRA and CDR2 YSYEKL come from the germline V gene. The CDR3 loop spans 22 amino acids. Trimming stripped 1 base from V and 1 base from J, with 31 bases between. The CDR3 protein is CASSQGGRDGPVSGDLNYGYTF. In DNA, the CDR3 is TGCGCCAGCAGCCAAGGAGGGCGGGACGGCCCGGTGAGCGGGGACCTTAACTATGGCTACACCTTC.

The genes are TRBV2 and TRBJ1-5; 12 nucleotides match TRBD1. The V gene end was trimmed by 3 bases and the J gene end by 0 bases; junction bases not matched to a gene: 9. The germline V gene has CDR1 SNHLY and CDR2 FYNNEI. CDR3 length: 19 residues. CDR3 sequence reads: CASSEKAGQGASSNQPQHF. The CDR3, as DNA: TGTGCCAGCAGTGAGAAGGCGGGACAGGGGGCCTCTAGCAATCAGCCCCAGCATTTT.

In this sample, this clone turned up once. The rearrangement links TRBV5-1 to TRBJ2-2; 7 bases line up with TRBD1. The CDR3 runs to 17 residues. With 2 bases clipped from V and 0 bases from J, the junction kept 7 bases outside the gene matches. Looked up from germline, CDR1 is SGHRS and CDR2 is YFSETQ. CDR3 bases: TGCGCCAGCAGCTTTAGGGGGCCTGACGCGAACACCGGGGAGCTGTTTTTT. Translated, it gives CASSFRGPDANTGELFF. The full variable domain, in which reference TRBV5-1 and TRBJ2-2 provide the parts outside the CDR3, is KAGVTQTPRYLIKTRGQQVTLSCSPISGHRSVSWYQQTPGQGLQFLFEYFSETQRNKGNFPGRFSGRQFSNSRSEMNVSTLELGDSALYLCASSFRGPDANTGELFFGEGSRLTVL.

Regarding this clone: One end of the junction is discordant with germline, which a read error may explain. The chain employs TRBV19 and TRBJ2-1, with 10 bases fitting TRBD2. CDR3 length: 16 amino acids. CDR1 is LNHDA and CDR2 is SQIVND in the germline V gene (reference sequence). CDR3 sequence: CASSIFLAGAYNEQFF. CDR3 nucleotides: TGTGCCAGTAGTATATTTCTAGCGGGGGCCTATAATGAGCAGTTCTTC.

In this sample, this clone turned up once. The chain carries TRBV27 and TRBJ2-5, with 11 bases lining up with TRBD2. V dropped 4 bases and J dropped 2; count of bases not matched to a gene: 6. Germline values: CDR1 MNHEY, CDR2 SMNVEV (reference sequence). There are 16 residues in the CDR3. The CDR3 loop is CASSSIAGGGQETQYF. CDR3 coding DNA: TGTGCCAGCAGTTCCATAGCGGGAGGGGGGCAAGAGACCCAGTACTTC.

This chain links TRBV15 with TRBJ1-2; D not certain. Germline CDR1 LNHNV, CDR2 YYDKDF (reference sequence). The CDR3 totals 12 residues. The germline V and J ends were trimmed by 1 base and 6 bases, with 6 bases remaining between them. CDR3 bases: TGTGCCACCAGCAGAGGAAACGATGGCTACACCTTC. Translation gives CATSRGNDGYTF. The full variable domain, completed using reference TRBV15 and TRBJ1-2, is DAMVIQNPRYQVTQFGKPVTLSCSQTLNHNVMYWYQQKSSQAPKLLFHYYDKDFNNEADTPDNFQSRRPNTSFCFLDIRSPGLGDTAMYLCATSRGNDGYTFGSGTRLTVV.

To note about this clone: Distinct nucleotide sequences in the sample also encode this CDR3. The rearrangement links TRBV5-1 to TRBJ2-5; 8 bases fit TRBD1. Germline V gene sequence: CDR1 SGHRS, CDR2 YFSETQ. V lost 4 bases to trimming and J lost 5 bases; unmatched junction nucleotides: 4. The CDR3 sequence is 13 residues long. CDR3 sequence: CASSTGTGETQYF. Here the CDR3 DNA reads TGCGCCAGCAGCACCGGGACAGGCGAGACCCAGTACTTC.

The chain recombines TRBV20-1 with TRBJ1-1, with no clear D. This CDR3 comprises 10 residues. Germline V CDR1 and CDR2: DFQATT, SNEGSKA (reference sequence). V was pared by 1 base and J by 8 bases, with 5 bases between. The CDR3 region is CSARGEEAFF. CDR3 coding DNA: TGCAGTGCTAGAGGGGAGGAAGCTTTCTTT.

CDR3 sequence: CASKPSQRDIYEKLFF. The CDR3 nucleotides read TGCGCCAGCAAACCAAGTCAGAGGGACATCTATGAAAAACTGTTTTTT. This chain uses TRBV4-3 with TRBJ1-4; maybe TRBD1 (6 bases). CDR3 size: 16 residues. Per germline, CDR1 LGHNA and CDR2 YSLEER. Trimming stripped 7 bases from V and 6 bases from J, with 21 bases between.

The chain is built from TRBV2 and TRBJ2-1; TRBD2 matches 9 bases. V was clipped by 1 base and J by 7 bases; unmatched bases: 8. Per the germline V gene, CDR1 is SNHLY and CDR2 is FYNNEI. The length of the CDR3 is 16 residues. In DNA form, the CDR3 reads TGTGCCAGCAGTGAAGTCGGTAGCGGGAGTAGGAATGAGCAGTTCTTC. Residues: CASSEVGSGSRNEQFF.

The rearrangement uses TRBV9 and TRBJ2-3; D is ambiguous. In germline, CDR1 is SGDLS, CDR2 YYNGEE. The CDR3 spans 14 residues. Trimming took 6 bases from V and 2 from J, leaving 13 bases between them. The CDR3 region is CASTPLSVTDTQYF. The DNA of the CDR3 is TGTGCCAGCACCCCTCTATCGGTCACAGATACGCAGTATTTT.

V and J are TRBV6-5 and TRBJ2-5; weak D call: TRBD2 (6 bases). The ends were cut back, 0 bases at V and 3 bases at J, with 11 bases in the middle. CDR1 and CDR2 from the germline V gene are MNHEY and SVGAGI. The CDR3 has 15 residues. The DNA of the CDR3 is TGTGCCAGCAGTTACTCTCCGGGGGAGAAAGAGACCCAGTACTTC. Its translation: CASSYSPGEKETQYF.

V gene TRBV18 combines with J gene TRBJ2-2; D is perhaps TRBD1 or TRBD2 (5 bases each). Germline V gene sequence: CDR1 KGHSH, CDR2 LQKENI. The CDR3 extends over 14 amino acids. Trimming took off 3 bases at V and 6 bases at J, with 11 bases between the two ends. CDR3 sequence reads: CASSPRGEPGELFF. CDR3 bases: TGTGCCAGCTCACCGAGAGGGGAACCCGGGGAGCTGTTTTTT.

The rearrangement uses TRBV6-2 or TRBV6-3 and TRBJ2-1, with no clear D. Trimming left V 0 bases short and J 5 bases short, with 11 bases between. CDR1 and CDR2 from the germline V gene are MNHEY and SVGEGT. This CDR3 has 15 residues. The CDR3 loop is CASSYSEDQDNEQFF. The CDR3 region has the DNA TGTGCCAGCAGTTACTCAGAGGATCAGGACAATGAGCAGTTCTTC.

The chain recombines TRBV2 with TRBJ1-2; the D gene is possibly TRBD1 (6 bases). V was trimmed by 1 base and J by 13 bases, leaving 16 bases between them. CDR1 and CDR2 (germline): SNHLY, FYNNEI. The CDR3 has 13 residues. The CDR3 region has the DNA TGTGCCAGCAGTGAAGTTTTCGGACAGCCCTTCACCTTC. This sequence encodes CASSEVFGQPFTF.